The rows below give T cell receptor beta chains drawn from one sample of a study of shared clonotypes between healthy human individuals. Profiled with immunoSEQ multiplex PCR; TCRdb holds only in-frame clones, not every one. The top ten hold around 1.1% of the sample, which has over 2 million clones, about 95% seen once. Sequencing was performed on naive CD8+ T cells sorted from blood. Source of these receptors: a man younger than 30 in good health. The CDR3 runs from the conserved cysteine through the conserved F or W. A D gene is named only where the DNA matches it firmly. Some rows have no size entry. The others give once, few or many, or a class for an expanded clone.

V: TRBV13
D: NA
J: TRBJ1-1
size: NA
DNA: TGTGCCAGCAGCTGGGAGGGAAACACTGAAGCTTTCTTT
CDR3: CASSWEGNTEAFF

V: TRBV6-5
D: NA
J: TRBJ2-1
size: NA
DNA: TGTGCCAGCAGTTACTCCGGAACTCGGAATGAGCAGTTCTTC
CDR3: CASSYSGTRNEQFF

V: TRBV5-8
D: NA
J: TRBJ1-5
size: once
DNA: TGTGCCAGCACCTTCACACAGATTGGGAGCAATCAGCCCCAGCATTTT
CDR3: CASTFTQIGSNQPQHF

V: TRBV11-2
D: NA
J: TRBJ2-7
size: NA
DNA: TGTGCCAGCAGCTTAACCGGGTACGAGCAGTACTTC
CDR3: CASSLTGYEQYF

V: TRBV11-2
D: TRBD1
J: TRBJ2-1
size: once
DNA: TGTGCCAGCAGCCTTCCAGGGGGAACCTTCTTC
CDR3: CASSLPGGTFF

V: TRBV10-2
D: TRBD1
J: TRBJ2-5
size: NA
DNA: TGCGCCAGCAGTGGGACAGGGGCACAAGAGACCCAGTACTTC
CDR3: CASSGTGAQETQYF

V: TRBV7-2
D: NA
J: TRBJ2-7
size: NA
DNA: TGTGCCAGCAGCTTCCCCTCCTACGAGCAGTACTTC
CDR3: CASSFPSYEQYF

V: TRBV6-5
D: TRBD2
J: TRBJ2-7
size: NA
DNA: TGTGCCAGCAGTTACCTAGCGGGGGGCATCGAGCAGTACTTC
CDR3: CASSYLAGGIEQYF

V: TRBV5-6
D: NA
J: TRBJ2-1
size: NA
DNA: TGTGCCAGCAGCTTTTCGGGCTCCTACAATGAGCAGTTCTTC
CDR3: CASSFSGSYNEQFF

V: TRBV21-1
D: NA
J: TRBJ1-5
size: NA
DNA: TGTGCCAGCAGCAAAACGGCCCGCGGGGGGGTTAATCAGCCCCAGCATTTT
CDR3: CASSKTARGGVNQPQHF

V: TRBV4-1
D: NA
J: TRBJ2-1
size: NA
DNA: TGCGCCAGCAGCCAAGGTTTCTACCGGTTCTCCTACAATGAGCAGTTCTTC
CDR3: CASSQGFYRFSYNEQFF

V: TRBV28
D: TRBD1
J: TRBJ1-5
size: once
DNA: TGTGCCAGCAGTTTCCCCACAGGGGGAATGAGCAATCAGCCCCAGCATTTT
CDR3: CASSFPTGGMSNQPQHF

V: TRBV2
D: NA
J: TRBJ2-7
size: NA
DNA: TGTGCCAGCCTTCAAGTCTACGAGCAGTACTTC
CDR3: CASLQVYEQYF

V: TRBV5-6
D: NA
J: TRBJ2-3
size: NA
DNA: TGTGCCAGCAGCTTGGAAAGGGGTACGCAGTATTTT
CDR3: CASSLERGTQYF

V: TRBV25-1
D: TRBD2
J: TRBJ2-2
size: NA
DNA: TGTGCCAGCAGTGACCTAACCCTAGCGGGCGACACCGGGGAGCTGTTTTTT
CDR3: CASSDLTLAGDTGELFF

V: TRBV27
D: NA
J: TRBJ1-1
size: NA
DNA: TGTGCCAGCAGTCCGACAGTGAACACTGAAGCTTTCTTT
CDR3: CASSPTVNTEAFF

V: TRBV14
D: NA
J: TRBJ2-3
size: NA
DNA: TGTGCCAGCAGCCCAGCGATTACAGATACGCAGTATTTT
CDR3: CASSPAITDTQYF

V: TRBV28
D: NA
J: TRBJ2-7
size: once
DNA: TGTGCCAGCGCGAAGGTCCTCTCCTACGAGCAGTACTTC
CDR3: CASAKVLSYEQYF

V: TRBV5-8
D: NA
J: TRBJ1-1
size: NA
DNA: TGTGCCAGCAGCTTGGAACTGATGAACACTGAAGCTTTCTTT
CDR3: CASSLELMNTEAFF

V: TRBV6-5
D: TRBD1
J: TRBJ2-4
size: NA
DNA: TGTGCCAGCAGTTACGGGACAGCTAAAAACATTCAGTACTTC
CDR3: CASSYGTAKNIQYF

V: TRBV4-1
D: TRBD2
J: TRBJ2-1
size: NA
DNA: TGCGCCAGCAGCCAAGACCCGGGACTAGCGGACTCCTACAATGAGCAGTTCTTC
CDR3: CASSQDPGLADSYNEQFF

V: TRBV6-5
D: NA
J: TRBJ2-5
size: few
DNA: TGTGCCAGCAGGCCGTATCAGGGGGGGGAGACCCAGTACTTC
CDR3: CASRPYQGGETQYF

V: TRBV7-9
D: NA
J: TRBJ1-1
size: NA
DNA: TGTGCCAGCAGCCCCCCAGATGAAGCTTTCTTT
CDR3: CASSPPDEAFF

V: TRBV5-5
D: NA
J: TRBJ1-6
size: few
DNA: TGTGCCAGCAGCTTGGGCAGACAGAGCTCCTATAATTCACCCCTCCACTTT
CDR3: CASSLGRQSSYNSPLHF

V: TRBV28
D: TRBD1
J: TRBJ2-7
size: NA
DNA: TGTGCCAGCAGAAAACCGGGACAGGGGGTCTACGAGCAGTACTTC
CDR3: CASRKPGQGVYEQYF

V: TRBV19
D: NA
J: TRBJ2-7
size: NA
DNA: TGTGCCAGTAGTACTGGACAGTTCTCCTACGAGCAGTACTTC
CDR3: CASSTGQFSYEQYF

V: TRBV6-5
D: NA
J: TRBJ1-1
size: NA
DNA: TGTGCCAGCAGTTACCGAGGGGCTTTGAACACTGAAGCTTTCTTT
CDR3: CASSYRGALNTEAFF

V: TRBV4-1
D: NA
J: TRBJ1-5
size: once
DNA: TGCGCCAGCAGCCAAGATGGGAGGGGGGATCAGCCCCAGCATTTT
CDR3: CASSQDGRGDQPQHF

V: TRBV7-8
D: NA
J: TRBJ2-7
size: NA
DNA: TGTGCCAGCAGCTTAGAATTGGAGGGGGCGACCTACGAGCAGTACTTC
CDR3: CASSLELEGATYEQYF

V: TRBV27
D: TRBD1
J: TRBJ1-5
size: NA
DNA: TGTGCCAGCAGTTTTTTACAGGGGAGTCATCAGCCCCAGCATTTT
CDR3: CASSFLQGSHQPQHF

V: TRBV7-2
D: TRBD2
J: TRBJ2-6
size: once
DNA: TGTGCCAGCAGCCTTCTAGCGGGAGGGCCCTCTGGGGCCAACGTCCTGACTTTC
CDR3: CASSLLAGGPSGANVLTF

V: TRBV5-4
D: NA
J: TRBJ2-5
size: once
DNA: TGTGCCAGCAGCTCACACAATCTAGCAGAGGAGACCCAGTACTTC
CDR3: CASSSHNLAEETQYF

V: TRBV7-9
D: NA
J: TRBJ2-5
size: NA
DNA: TGTGCCAGCAGCTCGCCCCCGACAGGCGACCAAGAGACCCAGTACTTC
CDR3: CASSSPPTGDQETQYF

V: TRBV6-1
D: NA
J: TRBJ2-7
size: NA
DNA: TGTGCCAGCCGAGAGCCGAACGAGCAGTACTTC
CDR3: CASREPNEQYF

V: TRBV5-1
D: NA
J: TRBJ1-2
size: once
DNA: TGCGCCAGCAGCGGGACCGCATATGGCTACACCTTC
CDR3: CASSGTAYGYTF

V: TRBV4-3
D: NA
J: TRBJ1-1
size: NA
DNA: TGCGCCAGCAGCCAAGACGGCCCGGGAGGGAACACTGAAGCTTTCTTT
CDR3: CASSQDGPGGNTEAFF

V: TRBV7-9
D: TRBD1
J: TRBJ2-2
size: NA
DNA: TGTGCCAGCAGCCCCAGGGGGCGAGGCGGGGAGCTGTTTTTT
CDR3: CASSPRGRGGELFF

V: TRBV4-3
D: NA
J: TRBJ2-5
size: NA
DNA: TGCGCCAGCAGCCAAGATAGTCTAGCGAAGGGTCGGGAGACCCAGTACTTC
CDR3: CASSQDSLAKGRETQYF

V: TRBV7-9
D: NA
J: TRBJ2-3
size: NA
DNA: TGTGCCAGCAGCTTGGTCTCCTCGGGGTTGTCAGATACGCAGTATTTT
CDR3: CASSLVSSGLSDTQYF

V: TRBV7-9
D: NA
J: TRBJ2-1
size: NA
DNA: TGTGCCAGCAGCTTAGGTGACTACAATGAGCAGTTCTTC
CDR3: CASSLGDYNEQFF

V: TRBV10-3
D: TRBD2
J: TRBJ2-1
size: NA
DNA: TGTGCCATCAGTGAGTCGAATCGGGGGGATGAGCAGTTCTTC
CDR3: CAISESNRGDEQFF

V: TRBV6-5
D: NA
J: TRBJ1-1
size: NA
DNA: TGTGCCAGCAGTTACTCGATGGGGACTGAAGCTTTCTTT
CDR3: CASSYSMGTEAFF